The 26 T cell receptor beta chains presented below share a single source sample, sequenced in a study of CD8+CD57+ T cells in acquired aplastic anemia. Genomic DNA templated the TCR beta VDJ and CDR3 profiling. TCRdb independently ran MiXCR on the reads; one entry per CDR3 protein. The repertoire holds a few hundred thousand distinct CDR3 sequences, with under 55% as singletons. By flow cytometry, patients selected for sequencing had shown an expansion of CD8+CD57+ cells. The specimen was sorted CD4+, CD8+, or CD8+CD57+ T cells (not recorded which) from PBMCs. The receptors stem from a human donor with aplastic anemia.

The CDR3 here is CATSGRADEQYF. The CDR3 DNA reads TGTGCCACCAGTGGAAGGGCAGATGAGCAGTATTTT. The J gene is TRBJ2-3, the V gene TRBV24-1; the D is unclear. Germline V gene sequence: CDR1 KGHDR, CDR2 SFDVKD. The CDR3 covers 12 residues. V lost 5 bases, J lost 11 bases, and 13 bases lay in between.

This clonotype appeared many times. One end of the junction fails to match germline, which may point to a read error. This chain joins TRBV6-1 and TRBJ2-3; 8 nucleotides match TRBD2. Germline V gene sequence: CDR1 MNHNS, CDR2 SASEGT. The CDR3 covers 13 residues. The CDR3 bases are TGTGCCAGCATAGCACCTTGGGCGGGGGGACCGACCTTT. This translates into CASIAPWAGGPTF.

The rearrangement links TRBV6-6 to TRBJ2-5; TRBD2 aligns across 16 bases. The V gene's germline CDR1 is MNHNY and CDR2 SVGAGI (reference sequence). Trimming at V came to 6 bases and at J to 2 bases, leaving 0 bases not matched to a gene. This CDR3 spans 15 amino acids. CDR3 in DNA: TGTGCCAGCAGGGGACTAGCGGGGGGGCAAGAGACCCAGTACTTC. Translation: CASRGLAGGQETQYF.

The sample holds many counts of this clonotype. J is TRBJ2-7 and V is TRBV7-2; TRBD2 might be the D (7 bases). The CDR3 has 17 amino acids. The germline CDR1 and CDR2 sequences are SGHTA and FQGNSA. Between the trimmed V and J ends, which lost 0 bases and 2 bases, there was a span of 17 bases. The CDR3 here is CASSLASAGATPYEQYF. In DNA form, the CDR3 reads TGTGCCAGCAGCTTAGCTTCGGCGGGGGCCACACCCTACGAGCAGTACTTC.

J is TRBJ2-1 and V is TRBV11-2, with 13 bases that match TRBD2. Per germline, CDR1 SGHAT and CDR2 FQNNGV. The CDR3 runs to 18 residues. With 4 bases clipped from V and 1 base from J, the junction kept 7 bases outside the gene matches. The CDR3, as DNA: TGTGCCAGCAGCTCCTTCAGGACTAGCGGGGGATCCTACAATGAGCAGTTCTTC. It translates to CASSSFRTSGGSYNEQFF.

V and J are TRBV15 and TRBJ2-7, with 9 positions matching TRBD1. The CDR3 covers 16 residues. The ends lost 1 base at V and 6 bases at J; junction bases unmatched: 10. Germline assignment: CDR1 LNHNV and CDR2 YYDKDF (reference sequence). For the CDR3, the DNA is TGTGCCACCAGCAGAGGGGACAGGGTGCGGAACTCCGAGCAGTACTTC. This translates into CATSRGDRVRNSEQYF.

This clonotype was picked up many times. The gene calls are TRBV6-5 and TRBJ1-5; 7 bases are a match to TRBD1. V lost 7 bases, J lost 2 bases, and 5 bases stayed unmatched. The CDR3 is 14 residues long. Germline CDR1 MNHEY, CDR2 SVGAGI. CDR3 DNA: TGTGCCAGCAAATTAGGGACAGGCAATCAGCCCCAGCATTTT. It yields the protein CASKLGTGNQPQHF.

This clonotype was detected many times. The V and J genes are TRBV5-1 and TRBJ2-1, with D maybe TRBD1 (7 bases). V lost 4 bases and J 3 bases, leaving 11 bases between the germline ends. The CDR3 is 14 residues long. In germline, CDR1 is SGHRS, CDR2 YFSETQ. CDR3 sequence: CASSTGEDYNEQFF. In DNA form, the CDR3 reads TGCGCCAGCAGCACAGGGGAGGACTACAATGAGCAGTTCTTC.

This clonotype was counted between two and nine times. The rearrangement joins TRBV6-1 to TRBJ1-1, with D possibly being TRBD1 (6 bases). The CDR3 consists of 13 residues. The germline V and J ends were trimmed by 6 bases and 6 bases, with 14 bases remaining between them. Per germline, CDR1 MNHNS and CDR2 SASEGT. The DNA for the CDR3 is TGTGCCAGCAGACAGGGTGAGCTCGCTGAAGCTTTCTTT. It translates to CASRQGELAEAFF.

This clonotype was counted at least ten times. The DNA for the CDR3 is TGTGCCAGCAGCTTAAAAGCCCCCTTACCCCCGGGACAGGGGGTCTATGGCTACACCTTC. This translates into CASSLKAPLPPGQGVYGYTF. The chain is built from TRBV7-9 and TRBJ1-2, with 11 bases fitting TRBD1. The CDR3 consists of 20 residues. Germline-derived CDR1 and CDR2 are SEHNR and FQNEAQ (reference sequence). Trimming took 2 bases from V and 4 from J; bases not matched to a gene: 18.

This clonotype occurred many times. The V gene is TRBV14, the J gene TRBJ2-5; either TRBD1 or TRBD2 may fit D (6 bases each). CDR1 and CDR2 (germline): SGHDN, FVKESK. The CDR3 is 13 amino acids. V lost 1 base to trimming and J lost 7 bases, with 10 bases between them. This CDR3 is CASSQAGARTQYF. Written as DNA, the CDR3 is TGTGCCAGCAGCCAAGCGGGGGCCAGGACCCAGTACTTC.

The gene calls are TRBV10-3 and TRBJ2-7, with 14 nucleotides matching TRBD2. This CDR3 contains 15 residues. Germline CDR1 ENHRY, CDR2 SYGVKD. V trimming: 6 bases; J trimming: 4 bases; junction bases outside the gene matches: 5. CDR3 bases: TGTGCCATCAGGAGACTAGCGGGGGGGAAGTACGAGCAGTACTTC. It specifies CAIRRLAGGKYEQYF.

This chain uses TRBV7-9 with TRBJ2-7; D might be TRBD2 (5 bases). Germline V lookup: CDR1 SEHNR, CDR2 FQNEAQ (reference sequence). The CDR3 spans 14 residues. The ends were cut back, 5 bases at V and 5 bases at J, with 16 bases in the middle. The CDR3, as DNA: TGTGCCAGCAGCCCAGGAGGCCTTCCGAACGAGCAGTACTTC. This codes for CASSPGGLPNEQYF.

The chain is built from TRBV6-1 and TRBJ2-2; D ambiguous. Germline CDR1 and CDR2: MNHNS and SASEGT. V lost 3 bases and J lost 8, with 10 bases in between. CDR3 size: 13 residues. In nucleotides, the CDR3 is TGTGCCAGCAGTGAGCGTCCGGAGGGGGAGCTGTTTTTT. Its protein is CASSERPEGELFF.

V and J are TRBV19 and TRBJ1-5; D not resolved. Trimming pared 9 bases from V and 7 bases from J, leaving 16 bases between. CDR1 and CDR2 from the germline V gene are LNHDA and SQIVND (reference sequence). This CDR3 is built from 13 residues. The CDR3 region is CASSLGRLQPQHF. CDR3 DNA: TGTGCCAGCAGTCTCGGCAGGCTGCAGCCCCAGCATTTT.

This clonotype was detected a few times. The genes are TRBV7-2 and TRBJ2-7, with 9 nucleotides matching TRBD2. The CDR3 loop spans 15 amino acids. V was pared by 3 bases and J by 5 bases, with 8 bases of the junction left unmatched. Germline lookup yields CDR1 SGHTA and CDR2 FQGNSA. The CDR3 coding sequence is TGTGCCAGCAGCTTTGGGAGCGGGAGGATCAACGAGCAGTACTTC. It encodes CASSFGSGRINEQYF. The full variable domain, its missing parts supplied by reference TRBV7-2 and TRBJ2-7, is GAGVSQSPSNKVTEKGKDVELRCDPISGHTALYWYRQSLGQGLEFLIYFQGNSAPDKSGLPSDRFSAERTGGSVSTLTIQRTQQEDSAVYLCASSFGSGRINEQYFGPGTRLTVT.

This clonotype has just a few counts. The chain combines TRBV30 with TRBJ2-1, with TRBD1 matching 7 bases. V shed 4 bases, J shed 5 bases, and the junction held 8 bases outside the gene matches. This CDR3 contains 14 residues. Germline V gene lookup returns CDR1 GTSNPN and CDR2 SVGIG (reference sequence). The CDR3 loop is CAWIDRVTHNEQFF. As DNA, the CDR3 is TGTGCCTGGATCGACAGGGTAACTCACAATGAGCAGTTCTTC.

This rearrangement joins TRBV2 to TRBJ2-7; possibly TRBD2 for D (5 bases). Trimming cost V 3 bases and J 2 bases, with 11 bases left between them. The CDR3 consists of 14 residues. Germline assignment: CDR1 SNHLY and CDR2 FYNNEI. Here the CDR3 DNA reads TGTGCCAGCAGTGACGGGGAAGGGCCCTACGAGCAGTACTTC. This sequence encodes CASSDGEGPYEQYF.

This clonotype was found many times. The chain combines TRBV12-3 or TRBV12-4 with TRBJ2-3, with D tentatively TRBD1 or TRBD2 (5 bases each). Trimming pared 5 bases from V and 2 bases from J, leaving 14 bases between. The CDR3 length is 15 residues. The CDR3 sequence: CASSPLTGPTDTQYF. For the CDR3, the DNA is TGTGCCAGCAGTCCGCTGACGGGGCCCACAGATACGCAGTATTTT.

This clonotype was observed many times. Here the CDR3 reads CASSLVQDGGNSPLHF. CDR3 nucleotides: TGTGCCAGCAGCTTGGTACAGGATGGGGGTAATTCACCCCTCCACTTT. This rearrangement joins TRBV5-6 to TRBJ1-6; the D gene is possibly TRBD1 (5 bases). The V gene's germline CDR1 is SGHDT and CDR2 YYEEEE. Deletions cut 0 bases from V and 6 bases from J, with 13 bases between. CDR3 length equals 16 residues.

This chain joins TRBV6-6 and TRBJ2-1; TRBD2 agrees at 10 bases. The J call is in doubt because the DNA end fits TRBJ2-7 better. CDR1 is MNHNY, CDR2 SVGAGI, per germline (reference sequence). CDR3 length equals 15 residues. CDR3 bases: TGTGCCAGCTACGACTTAGCGGGGGGTGACAATGAGCAGTACTTC. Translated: CASYDLAGGDNEQYF.

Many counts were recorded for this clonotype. The CDR3 DNA follows: TGCAGTGCTGGCCGTAGCGGTGGCGGAAGAAATGAGCAGTTCTTC. Translation: CSAGRSGGGRNEQFF. The V call is TRBV20-1, the J call TRBJ2-1; the D gene is possibly TRBD2 (6 bases). The germline V gene encodes CDR1 DFQATT and CDR2 SNEGSKA (reference sequence). The germline V and J ends were trimmed by 5 bases and 7 bases, with 21 bases remaining between them. This CDR3 is 15 amino acids long.

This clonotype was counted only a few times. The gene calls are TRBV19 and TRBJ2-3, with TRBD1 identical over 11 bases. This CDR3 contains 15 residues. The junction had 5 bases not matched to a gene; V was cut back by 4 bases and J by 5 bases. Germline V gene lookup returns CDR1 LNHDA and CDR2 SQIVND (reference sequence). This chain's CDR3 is CASSTGQGAEDTQYF. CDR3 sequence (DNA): TGTGCCAGTAGTACCGGACAGGGGGCAGAAGATACGCAGTATTTT.

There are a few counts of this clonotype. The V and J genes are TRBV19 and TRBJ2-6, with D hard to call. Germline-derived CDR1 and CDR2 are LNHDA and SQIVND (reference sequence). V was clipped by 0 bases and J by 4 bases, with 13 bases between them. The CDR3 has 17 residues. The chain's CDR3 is CASSIDLVGLGANVLTF. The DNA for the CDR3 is TGTGCCAGTAGTATAGATCTTGTGGGCCTCGGGGCCAACGTCCTGACTTTC.

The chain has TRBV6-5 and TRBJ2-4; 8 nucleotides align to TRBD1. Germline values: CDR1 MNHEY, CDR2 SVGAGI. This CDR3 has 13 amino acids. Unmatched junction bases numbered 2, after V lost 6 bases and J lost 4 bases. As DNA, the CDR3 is TGTGCCAGCAGCGGGACAGGAAAAAACATTCAGTACTTC. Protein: CASSGTGKNIQYF.

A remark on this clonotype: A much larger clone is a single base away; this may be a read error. This CDR3 reads CSARGGLAGGPIQETQYF. The CDR3 coding sequence is TGCAGTGCTAGAGGAGGACTAGCGGGGGGGCCCATACAAGAGACCCAGTACTTC. The chain carries TRBV20-1 and TRBJ2-5; 15 bases are a match to TRBD2. The CDR3 is made up of 18 amino acids. With V trimmed by 1 base and J by 2 bases, 8 bases remained unmatched. The germline V gene encodes CDR1 DFQATT and CDR2 SNEGSKA (reference sequence).